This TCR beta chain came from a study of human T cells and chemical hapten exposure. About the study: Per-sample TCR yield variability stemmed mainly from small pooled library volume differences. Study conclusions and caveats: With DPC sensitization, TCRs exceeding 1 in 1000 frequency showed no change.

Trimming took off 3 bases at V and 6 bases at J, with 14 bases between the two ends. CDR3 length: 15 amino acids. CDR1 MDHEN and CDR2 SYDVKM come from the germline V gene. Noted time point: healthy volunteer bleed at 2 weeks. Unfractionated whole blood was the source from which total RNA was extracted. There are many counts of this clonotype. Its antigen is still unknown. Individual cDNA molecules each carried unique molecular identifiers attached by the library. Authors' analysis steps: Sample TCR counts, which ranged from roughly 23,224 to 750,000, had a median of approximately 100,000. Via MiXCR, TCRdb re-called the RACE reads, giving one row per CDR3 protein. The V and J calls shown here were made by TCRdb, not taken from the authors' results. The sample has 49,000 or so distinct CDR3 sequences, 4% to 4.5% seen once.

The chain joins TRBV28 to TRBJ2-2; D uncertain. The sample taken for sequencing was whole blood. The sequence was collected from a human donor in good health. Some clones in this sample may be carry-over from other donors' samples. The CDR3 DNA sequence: TGTGCCAGCAGTTTGGGGATGAGGAAGGCCGGGGAGCTGTTTTTT. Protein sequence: CASSLGMRKAGELFF.